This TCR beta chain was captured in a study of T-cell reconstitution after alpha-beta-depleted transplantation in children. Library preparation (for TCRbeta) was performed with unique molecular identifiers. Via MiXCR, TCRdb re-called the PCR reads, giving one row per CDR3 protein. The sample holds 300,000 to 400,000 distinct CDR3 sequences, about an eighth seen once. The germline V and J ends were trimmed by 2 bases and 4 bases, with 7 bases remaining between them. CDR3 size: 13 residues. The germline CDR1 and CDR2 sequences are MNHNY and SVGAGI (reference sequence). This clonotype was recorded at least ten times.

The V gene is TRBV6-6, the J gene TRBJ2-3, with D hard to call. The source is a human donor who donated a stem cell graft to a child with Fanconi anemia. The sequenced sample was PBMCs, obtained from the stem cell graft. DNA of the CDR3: TGTGCCAGCAGTTACATTTATCCAGATACGCAGTATTTT. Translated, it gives CASSYIYPDTQYF.